Listed below are T cell receptor beta chains from one sample, sequenced in a study of regulatory T cells in long-lasting Graves disease. TCRdb used MiXCR to reprocess the multiplex PCR reads, holding one entry per CDR3 protein. The sample has hundreds of thousands of distinct CDR3 sequences, about 12% seen once. This same sample was also taken into another study, of T cells in Graves' hyperthyroidism and ophthalmopathy.

The sequencing here drew on peripheral blood mononuclear cells (PBMCs), taken at new diagnosis, from a patient treated with antithyroid drugs. The receptors were gathered from a woman younger than 45 with Graves disease. Each CDR3 is given with its conserved first and last residue. The order of the fields is V gene, D gene, clone size, J gene, CDR3 DNA, CDR3 protein. D genes are given only for firm matches. For some rows the clone size is stated as once, few or many, or as a class when expanded; others skip it.

>TRBV12-3/TRBV12-4|.|many|TRBJ1-1
TGTGCCAGCAGCTTCAGAGAGAACACTGAAGCTTTCTTT
CASSFRENTEAFF
>TRBV27|.|.|TRBJ1-5
TGTGCCAGCGGCTTATTGGACGATCAGCCCCAGCATTTT
CASGLLDDQPQHF
>TRBV12-3/TRBV12-4|TRBD1|many|TRBJ2-7
TGTGCCAGCAGTTGGATAGGGGGCTCGGGCTCCTACGAGCAGTACTTC
CASSWIGGSGSYEQYF
>TRBV27|.|many|TRBJ1-6
TGTGCCAGCAGTTTGATAGGGGGCTCCTATAATTCACCCCTCCACTTT
CASSLIGGSYNSPLHF
>TRBV2|.|.|TRBJ1-4
TGTGCCAGCATCCCGGGGGGCTGGATGGGAAAACTGTTTTTT
CASIPGGWMGKLFF
>TRBV15|.|many|TRBJ2-1
TGTGCCACCAGCAGGGACCGGGACATATACAATGAGCAGTTCTTC
CATSRDRDIYNEQFF
>TRBV9|TRBD1|.|TRBJ1-2
TGTGCCAGCAGCGTACAGGGGGCGATGTACGGCTACACCTTC
CASSVQGAMYGYTF
>TRBV4-3|TRBD1|few|TRBJ1-2
TGCGCCAGCAGCCAAGACCGGGCCAGGGGGGTCTATGGCTACACCTTC
CASSQDRARGVYGYTF
>TRBV18|TRBD1|many|TRBJ1-3
TGTGCCAGCTCACCATTGGACAGGGGAGGAGGAAACACCATATATTTT
CASSPLDRGGGNTIYF
>TRBV7-3|TRBD2|many|TRBJ2-1
TGTGCCAGCAGCTCCAGACTAGCGGGGGTCTACAATGAGCAGTTCTTC
CASSSRLAGVYNEQFF
>TRBV6-1|.|many|TRBJ1-1
TGTGCCAGCAGTGTAACAGGGCCGTTGACTGAAGCTTTCTTT
CASSVTGPLTEAFF
>TRBV7-8|TRBD2|many|TRBJ2-1
TGTGCCAGCAGCCTTAGCGGGCCAAGCTACAATGAGCAGTTCTTC
CASSLSGPSYNEQFF
>TRBV7-3|TRBD1|many|TRBJ2-1
TGTGCCAGCAGCTTATATGGGACAGGGGTCAATGAGCAGTTCTTC
CASSLYGTGVNEQFF
>TRBV12-3/TRBV12-4|.|many|TRBJ2-5
TGTGCCAGCAGTTTACCGAACAGGGAAGAGACCCAGTACTTC
CASSLPNREETQYF
>TRBV7-9|.|.|TRBJ2-7
TGTGCCAGCAGCTTAGGATTCGACGGGCAGTACTTC
CASSLGFDGQYF
>TRBV20-1|.|.|TRBJ1-2
TGCAGTGCTAGACCTATACAGGGCACTAACTATGGCTACACCTTC
CSARPIQGTNYGYTF
>TRBV19|TRBD2|.|TRBJ2-1
TGTGCCAGTAGTCCCAGGGCGACACTAGCGGGAAAGGCGAGTCGGTTCTTC
CASSPRATLAGKASRFF
>TRBV6-2/TRBV6-3|.|many|TRBJ2-1
TGTGCCAGCAGTTATAGGCATGAGCAGTTCTTC
CASSYRHEQFF
>TRBV2|TRBD2|few|TRBJ2-3
TGTGCCAGCAGCCTGACTAGCGGATTTCGCACAGATACGCAGTATTTT
CASSLTSGFRTDTQYF
>TRBV2|TRBD1|many|TRBJ1-2
TGTGCCAGCAGACCTCGGGACAGGGGGAATGTTGGCTACACCTTC
CASRPRDRGNVGYTF
>TRBV20-1|TRBD2|few|TRBJ2-1
TGCAGTGCTAGATTTGCGGGACTAGCGGGAGGGGGGTCCAGGGAGCAGTTCTTC
CSARFAGLAGGGSREQFF
>TRBV5-1|TRBD2|many|TRBJ2-7
TGCGCCAGCAGCTTGTTAGCGGGAGCTGCCTCCTACGAGCAGTACTTC
CASSLLAGAASYEQYF
>TRBV7-2|.|many|TRBJ2-7
TGTGCCAGCAGCTGGGACCCGAGCTCCTACGAGCAGTACTTC
CASSWDPSSYEQYF
>TRBV5-1|.|many|TRBJ2-3
TGCGCCAGCAGCTTGAGTAGCGCGGGATCAGATACGCAGTATTTT
CASSLSSAGSDTQYF
>TRBV5-1|.|.|TRBJ2-5
TGCGCCAGCAGCTTGGATCCGGGAACAGAGGAGACCCAGTACTTC
CASSLDPGTEETQYF
>TRBV19|.|.|TRBJ1-4
TGTGCCAGTAGTCTCCGGGCCAGGGCGGCTGAAAAACTGTTTTTT
CASSLRARAAEKLFF
>TRBV19|TRBD1|.|TRBJ2-3
TGTGCCAGTGGAACAGGGGCTTACACAGATACGCAGTATTTT
CASGTGAYTDTQYF
>TRBV13|.|many|TRBJ2-5
TGTGCCAGCAGGGAAACAGGGTACGAGACCCAGTACTTC
CASRETGYETQYF
>TRBV11-2|TRBD2|few|TRBJ2-7
TGTGCCAGCGGACTAGCCCCCCACGAGCAGTACTTC
CASGLAPHEQYF